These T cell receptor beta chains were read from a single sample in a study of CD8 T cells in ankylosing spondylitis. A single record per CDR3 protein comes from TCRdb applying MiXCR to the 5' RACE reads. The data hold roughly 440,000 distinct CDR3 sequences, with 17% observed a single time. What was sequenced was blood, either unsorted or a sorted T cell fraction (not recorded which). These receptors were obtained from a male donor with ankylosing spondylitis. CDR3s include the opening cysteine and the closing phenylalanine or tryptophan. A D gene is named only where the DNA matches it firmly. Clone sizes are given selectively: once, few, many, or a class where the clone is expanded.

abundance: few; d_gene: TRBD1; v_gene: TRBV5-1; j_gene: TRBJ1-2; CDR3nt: TGCGCCAGCAGCTTGGGAGGGGGCGGAACAGGTGGCTACACCTTC; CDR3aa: CASSLGGGGTGGYTF
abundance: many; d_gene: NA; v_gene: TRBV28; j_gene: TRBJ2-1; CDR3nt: TGTGCCAGCAGTCTAGAATTAAATGAGCAGTTCTTC; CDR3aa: CASSLELNEQFF
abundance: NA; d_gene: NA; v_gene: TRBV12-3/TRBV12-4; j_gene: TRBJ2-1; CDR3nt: TGTGCCAGCAGCGCCATCCGGGGGAGCTCCTACAATGAGCAGTTCTTC; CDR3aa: CASSAIRGSSYNEQFF
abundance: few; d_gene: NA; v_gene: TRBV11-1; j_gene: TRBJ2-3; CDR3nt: TGTGCCAGCAGCTTAGTAAGCCGGGGCCTTCTCACCGCTAGCACAGATACGCAGTATTTT; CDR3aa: CASSLVSRGLLTASTDTQYF
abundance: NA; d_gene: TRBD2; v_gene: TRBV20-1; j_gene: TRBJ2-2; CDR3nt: TGCAGTGCTAGAGAAGGGGAGGGCACCGGGGAGCTGTTTTTT; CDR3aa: CSAREGEGTGELFF
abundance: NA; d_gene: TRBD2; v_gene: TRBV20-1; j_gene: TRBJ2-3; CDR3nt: TGCAGTGCTAGAGATTTTCTGGAGCGGGGAGATACGCAGTATTTT; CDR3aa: CSARDFLERGDTQYF
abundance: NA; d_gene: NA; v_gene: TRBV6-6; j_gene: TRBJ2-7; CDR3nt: TGTGCCAGCAGTTACCTCGCCTACGAGCAGTACTTC; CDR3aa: CASSYLAYEQYF
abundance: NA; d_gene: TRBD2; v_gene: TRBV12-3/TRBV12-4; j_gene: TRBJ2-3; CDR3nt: TGTGCCAGCAGTTTTAGCGGGAGGGTGGAAGATACGCAGTATTTT; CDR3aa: CASSFSGRVEDTQYF
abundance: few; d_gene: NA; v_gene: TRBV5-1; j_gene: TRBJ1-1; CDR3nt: TGCGCCAGCAGCTTTTCTCATCAAGCAATGGTGGCTTTCTTT; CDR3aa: CASSFSHQAMVAFF
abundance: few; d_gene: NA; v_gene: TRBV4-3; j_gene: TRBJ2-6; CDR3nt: TGCGCCAGCAGCCTTGAAACGGGGGCTGGGGCCAACGTCCTGACTTTC; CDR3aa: CASSLETGAGANVLTF
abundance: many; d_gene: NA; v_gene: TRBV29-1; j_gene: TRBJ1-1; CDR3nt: TGCAGCGTCGAAAGGGGAAACCAGAACACTGAAGCTTTCTTT; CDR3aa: CSVERGNQNTEAFF
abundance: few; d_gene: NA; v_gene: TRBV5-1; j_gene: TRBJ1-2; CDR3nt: TGCGCCAGCAGCAGCGGGGAGGGGTGGAATGGCTACACCTTC; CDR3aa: CASSSGEGWNGYTF
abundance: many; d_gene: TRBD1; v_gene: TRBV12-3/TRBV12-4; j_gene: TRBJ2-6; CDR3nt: TGTGCCAGCAGAAGGACAGGGACTGGGGCCAACGTCCTGACTTTC; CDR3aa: CASRRTGTGANVLTF
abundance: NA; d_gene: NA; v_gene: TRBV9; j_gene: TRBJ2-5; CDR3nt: TGTGCCAGCAGCGTAGAGGCGGGACCACAAGAGACCCAGTACTTC; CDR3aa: CASSVEAGPQETQYF
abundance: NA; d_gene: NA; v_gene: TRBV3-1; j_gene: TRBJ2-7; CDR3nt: TGTGCCAGCAGCCAAGCGGCAGTCGACGAGCAGTACTTC; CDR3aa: CASSQAAVDEQYF
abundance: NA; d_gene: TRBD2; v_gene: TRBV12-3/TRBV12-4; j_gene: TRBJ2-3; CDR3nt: TGTGCCAGCAGGCGGACTAGCGGATACACAGATACGCAGTATTTT; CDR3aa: CASRRTSGYTDTQYF
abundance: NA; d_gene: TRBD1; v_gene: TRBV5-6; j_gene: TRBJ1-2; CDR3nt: TGTGCCAGCAGCCCCAGACAGGGGGTAGAGAATGGCTACACCTTC; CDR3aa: CASSPRQGVENGYTF
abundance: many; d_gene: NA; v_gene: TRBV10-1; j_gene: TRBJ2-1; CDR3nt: TGCGCCAGCAGTGAGTCTGCAGGGTTGCCCTCTTCGTTGATCTTC; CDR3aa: CASSESAGLPSSLIF
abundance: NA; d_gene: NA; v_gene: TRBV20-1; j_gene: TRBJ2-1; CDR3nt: TGCAGTGCCCCCCCCAGCGGTAATGCCTACAATGAGCAGTTCTTC; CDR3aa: CSAPPSGNAYNEQFF
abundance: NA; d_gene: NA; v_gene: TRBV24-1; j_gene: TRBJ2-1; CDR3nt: TGTGCCACCAGTGACCCGGGGCTCCTGGGGAATGAGCAGTTCTTC; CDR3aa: CATSDPGLLGNEQFF
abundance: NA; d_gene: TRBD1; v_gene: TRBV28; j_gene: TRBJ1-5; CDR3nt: TGTGCCAGCACCGTGACAGGGGGTTATCAGCCCCAGCATTTT; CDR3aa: CASTVTGGYQPQHF
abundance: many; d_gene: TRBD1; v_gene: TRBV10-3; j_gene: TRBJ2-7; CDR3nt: TGTGCCATCGGTACAGGGGGCTCCTACGAGCAGTACTTC; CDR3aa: CAIGTGGSYEQYF
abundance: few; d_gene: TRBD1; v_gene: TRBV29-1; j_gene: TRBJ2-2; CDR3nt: TGCAGCGGACAGGGGTCAAACACCGGGGAGCTGTTTTTT; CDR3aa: CSGQGSNTGELFF
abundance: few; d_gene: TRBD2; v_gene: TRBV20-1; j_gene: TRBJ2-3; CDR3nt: TGCAGTGCTACCGGGACTAGCGGGGCCCTTTATACGCAGTATTTT; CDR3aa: CSATGTSGALYTQYF
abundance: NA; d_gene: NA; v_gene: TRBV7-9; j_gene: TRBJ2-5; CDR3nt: TGTGCCACCTCAACTAGCATGGAGACCCAGTACTTC; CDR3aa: CATSTSMETQYF
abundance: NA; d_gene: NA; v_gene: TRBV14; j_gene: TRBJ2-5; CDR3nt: TGTGCCAGCAGCCAAGTGGTGGGTAGGGAGACCCAGTACTTC; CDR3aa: CASSQVVGRETQYF
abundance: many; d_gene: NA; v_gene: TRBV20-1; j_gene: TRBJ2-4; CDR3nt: TGCAGTGCTCCCCAACATCAGGCGGCGTACTTC; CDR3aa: CSAPQHQAAYF
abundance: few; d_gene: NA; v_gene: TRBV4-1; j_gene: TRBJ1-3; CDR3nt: TGCGCCAGCAGCCAAGATCTGGACAGCCCCTCGCCAGGAAACACCATATATTTT; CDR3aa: CASSQDLDSPSPGNTIYF
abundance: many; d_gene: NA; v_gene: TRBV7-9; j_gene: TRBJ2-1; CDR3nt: TGTGCCAGCAGCTTAGCGCGGACCGGGTCCTACAATGAGCAGTTCTTC; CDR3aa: CASSLARTGSYNEQFF
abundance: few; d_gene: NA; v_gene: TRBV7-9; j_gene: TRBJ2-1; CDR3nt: TGTGCCAGCAGCCTGCCGGGGGCCCCAAACAACAATGAGCAGTTCTTC; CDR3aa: CASSLPGAPNNNEQFF
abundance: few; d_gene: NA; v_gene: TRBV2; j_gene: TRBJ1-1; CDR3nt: TGTGCCAGCAGTGAAGATCCGTCTGAAGCTTTCTTT; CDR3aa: CASSEDPSEAFF
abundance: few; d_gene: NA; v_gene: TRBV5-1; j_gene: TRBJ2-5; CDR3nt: TGCGCCAGCAGCCTTCAGGGGGGACTACAAGAGACCCAGTACTTC; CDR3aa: CASSLQGGLQETQYF
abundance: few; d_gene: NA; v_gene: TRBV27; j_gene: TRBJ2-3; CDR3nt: TGTGCCAGCAGTTTATCCTCGTACAGGGCAGTAGATACGCAGTATTTT; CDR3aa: CASSLSSYRAVDTQYF
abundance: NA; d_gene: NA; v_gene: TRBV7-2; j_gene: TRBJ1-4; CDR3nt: TGTGCCAGCAGCTCGAATACAGGGAACGAAAAACTGTTTTTT; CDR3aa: CASSSNTGNEKLFF
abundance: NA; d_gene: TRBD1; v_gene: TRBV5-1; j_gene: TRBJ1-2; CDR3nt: TGCGCCAGCAGCGTCGGGACAGACTATGGCTACACCTTC; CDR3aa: CASSVGTDYGYTF
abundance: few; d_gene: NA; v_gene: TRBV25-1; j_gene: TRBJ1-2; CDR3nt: TGTGCCAGCACCGCAACGGGGGGGAAGGATGGCTACACCTTC; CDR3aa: CASTATGGKDGYTF
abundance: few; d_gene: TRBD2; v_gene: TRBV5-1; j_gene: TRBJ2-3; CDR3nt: TGCGCCAGCAGCTTTAGCGGGGGGCTCAGCACAGATACGCAGTATTTT; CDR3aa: CASSFSGGLSTDTQYF
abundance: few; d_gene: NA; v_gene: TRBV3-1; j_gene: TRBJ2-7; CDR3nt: TGTGCCAGCAGCCCCCCCGTAAGCGACGAGCAGTACTTC; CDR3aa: CASSPPVSDEQYF
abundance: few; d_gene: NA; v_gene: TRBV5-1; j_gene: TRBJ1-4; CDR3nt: TGCGCCAGCAGCTTGGTGGGGCATAGGGAAAAACTGTTTTTT; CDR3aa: CASSLVGHREKLFF
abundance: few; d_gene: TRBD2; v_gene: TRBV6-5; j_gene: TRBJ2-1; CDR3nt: TGTGCCAGCAGTACTAGCGGACTAGCGGGATTTGCTAATGAGCAGTTCTTC; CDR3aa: CASSTSGLAGFANEQFF
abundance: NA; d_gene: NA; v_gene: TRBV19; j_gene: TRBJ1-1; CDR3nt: TGTGCCAGTAGTATAGGTACCAGGCGGGCTTTCTTT; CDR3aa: CASSIGTRRAFF
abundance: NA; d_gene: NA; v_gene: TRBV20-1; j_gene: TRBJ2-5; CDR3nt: TGCAGTGCTAGACGAGGGTCTGGGGAGACCCAGTACTTC; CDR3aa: CSARRGSGETQYF
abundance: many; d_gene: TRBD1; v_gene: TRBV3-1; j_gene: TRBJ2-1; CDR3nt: TGTGCCAGCAGTGACAGGGAAAGCTCCTACAATGAGCAGTTCTTC; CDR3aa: CASSDRESSYNEQFF
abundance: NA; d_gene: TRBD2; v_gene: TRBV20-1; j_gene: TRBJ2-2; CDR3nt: TGCAGTGCGTTTGGAGCGGGAGGGACCGGGGAGCTGTTTTTT; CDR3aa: CSAFGAGGTGELFF
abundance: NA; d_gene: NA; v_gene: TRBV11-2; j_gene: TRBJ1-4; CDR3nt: TGTGCCAGCAGCTTAGATCGTGGGCAGGTTAATGAAAAACTGTTTTTT; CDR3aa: CASSLDRGQVNEKLFF
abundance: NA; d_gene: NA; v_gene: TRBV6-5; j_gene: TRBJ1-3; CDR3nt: TGTGCCAGCAGTTACTCGGGGGCAGGTGGAAACACCATATATTTT; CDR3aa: CASSYSGAGGNTIYF
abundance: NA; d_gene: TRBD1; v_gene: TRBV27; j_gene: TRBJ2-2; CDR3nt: TGTGCCAGCAGATACAGGGGTACTAGCACCGGGGAGCTGTTTTTT; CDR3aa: CASRYRGTSTGELFF
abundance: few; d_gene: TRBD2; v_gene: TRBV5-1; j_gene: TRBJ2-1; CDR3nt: TGCGCCAGCAGCTTGGGGGGAGGGGTCCCCTACAATGAGCAGTTCTTC; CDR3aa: CASSLGGGVPYNEQFF
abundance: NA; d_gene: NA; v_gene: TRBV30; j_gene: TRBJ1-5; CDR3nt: TGTGCCTGGGGGGCTCGGACGGGGGGTCAGCCCCAGCATTTT; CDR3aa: CAWGARTGGQPQHF
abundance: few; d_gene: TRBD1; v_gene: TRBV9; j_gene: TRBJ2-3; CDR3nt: TGTGCCAGCGGGGAGACAGGGACAGATACGCAGTATTTT; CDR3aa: CASGETGTDTQYF
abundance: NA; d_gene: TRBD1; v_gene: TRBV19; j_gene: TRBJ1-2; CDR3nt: TGTGCCAGTAGTCTCCGGACAGGGTCGCTCCCCTATGGCTACACCTTC; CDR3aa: CASSLRTGSLPYGYTF